The 4 T cell receptor beta chains below all came from one sample that was sequenced in a study of blood T cell repertoires in COVID-19. The assay was immunoSEQ multiplex PCR, and TCRdb's table has in-frame clones only and misses some. The sample yields about 140,000 clones, around 86% seen once. The specimen sequenced was peripheral blood. These receptors came from a man aged 45 to 65 who had recovered from COVID-19.

The chain couples TRBV3-1 (or the pseudogene TRBV3-2) to TRBJ2-3; D possibly corresponds to TRBD2 (7 bases). The CDR3 sequence is 16 residues long. V lost 1 base and J lost 3, with 14 bases in between. The germline V gene has CDR1 LGHDT and CDR2 YNNKEL (reference sequence). CDR3 sequence: CASSQATGRGTDTQYF. The CDR3 DNA follows: TGTGCCAGCAGCCAAGCTACAGGGAGGGGTACAGATACGCAGTATTTT.

The rearrangement links TRBV9 to TRBJ2-7; 12 bases align to TRBD1. V lost 0 bases and J lost 5; bases outside the gene matches: 6. The CDR3 is made up of 16 amino acids. Germline values: CDR1 SGDLS, CDR2 YYNGEE. CDR3 coding DNA: TGTGCCAGCAGCGTAGGCAGGGACAGGGGGCTGAACGAGCAGTACTTC. Amino acid sequence: CASSVGRDRGLNEQYF.

The CDR3: CASSLRVSGVETQYF. The CDR3 bases are TGTGCCAGCAGCCTCCGAGTTAGCGGGGTCGAGACCCAGTACTTC. This chain connects TRBV5-6 to TRBJ2-5; 8 bases are a match to TRBD2. With V trimmed by 4 bases and J by 5 bases, 10 bases remained unmatched. Germline V CDR1 and CDR2: SGHDT, YYEEEE. This CDR3 is 15 amino acids long.

This rearrangement joins TRBV19 to TRBJ1-5; D is perhaps TRBD1 (5 bases). Trimming cost V 8 bases and J 4 bases, with 12 bases left between them. Germline CDR1 and CDR2: LNHDA and SQIVND (reference sequence). This CDR3 region has 13 residues. The CDR3 is CASQLRGNQPQHF. Here the CDR3 DNA reads TGTGCCAGTCAACTGCGGGGGAATCAGCCCCAGCATTTT.